The present entry profiles one TCR beta chain with its context. Its target antigen remains unknown. No base qualities exist here, and no much larger clone lies one base off it. Within the sample, other DNA sequences also encode this same CDR3. Whole blood was collected in K2EDTA tubes by collaborating institutions according to the institutions' own protocols. For TCRbeta analysis, collaborators shipped samples as frozen whole blood, isolated PBMCs, or DNA extracted from either of those sample types. The data are from a study of blood T cell repertoires in COVID-19 (dated by TCRdb to about 2020). For context, the study as a whole: Samples covering the acute and convalescent phases of COVID-19 were provided by collaborators in the United States, Italy and Spain. Where available, HLA class I and class II types were obtained from metadata supplied by the sample provider rather than from assay-based typing. A de-identified subject ID, COVID-19 status, age in years and sex were almost always included in the sample metadata. Samples were obtained from the ongoing ImmuneRACE study (first 160 participants) and from 1,000 to 1,500 subjects provided by 6 global collaborators. The prospective study material was composed of cDNA or gDNA derived from T cells, B-cell-depleted T cells, or PBMCs. A freely available public database, intended as a resource for researchers studying the immune response to SARS-CoV-2, is where the repertoires were released. Subjects who had been exposed to COVID-19, were actively infected with it, or had recovered from it provided the deeply sampled blood TCRbeta repertoires that made up the dataset. The paper's findings and limits, for the study overall: The amount of clinical and demographic metadata varied by source and participant and was provided uncurated.

TCRbeta CDR3 regions were amplified from genomic DNA by means of the immunoSEQ Assay, a bias-controlled multiplex PCR. The original pipeline was this. The number of nucleated cells in each sample was estimated from the amplification of reference gene primers within the assay. To quantify the absolute abundance of each unique TCRbeta CDR3 rearrangement, sequence reads were collapsed and filtered. For each sample, productive Simpson clonality was calculated as the square root of Simpson's diversity index across productive rearrangements. Entries here come from immuneACCESS through TCRdb and include only in-frame sequences with V and J called. Some clones fail to appear in such tables; in the studies checked, an unresolved V gene covers under half of the shortfall, and the cause of the remainder is unknown. V, J and clone size are those of that table, while D and trimming were read from the DNA. In all, the sample holds about 150,000 clones, and 78% of those were seen once. Roughly 1.7% of the sample is held by the ten biggest clonotypes.

This TCR was recovered from a man older than 75 with acute or convalescent COVID-19. Material: peripheral blood.

The CDR3 reads as follows: CASALNTEAFF. The bases are TGTGCTAGTGCTCTTAACACTGAAGCTTTCTTT. Recombination connected TRBV12-5 to TRBJ1-1; no D gene call is confident. The CDR3 measures 11 amino acids from cysteine to phenylalanine. Only the CDR3 DNA is retained, 33 bases long and in frame from the first base. The germline V gene gives CDR1 as LGHNT and CDR2 as FRNRAP. V sheds 7 bases and J sheds 2 bases, leaving 5 bases between their ends.